The 32 T cell receptor beta chains listed next were all sequenced from one sample in a study of T-cell reconstitution after alpha-beta-depleted transplantation in children. Unique molecular identifiers featured in how the TCRbeta library was prepared. TCRdb recomputed calls from the PCR reads with MiXCR, one row per CDR3 protein. In the table there are 550,000 to 800,000 distinct CDR3 sequences, over 10% of which are singletons. The sample in question was PBMCs, obtained before TCRalphabeta/CD19-depleted stem cell transplant. The receptors stem from a girl aged 2 to 9 with congenital amegakaryocytic thrombocytopenia, due to receive a stem cell transplant.

V gene TRBV5-1 combines with J gene TRBJ2-6; 7 bases map to TRBD1. The CDR3 has 14 residues. Germline assignment: CDR1 SGHRS and CDR2 YFSETQ. V lost 4 bases and J lost 3; bases outside the gene matches: 1. The CDR3 spells CASSTGVGANVLTF. In DNA, the CDR3 is TGCGCCAGCAGCACAGGGGTTGGGGCCAACGTCCTGACTTTC. Together with reference TRBV5-1 and TRBJ2-6, the CDR3 gives the full variable domain: KAGVTQTPRYLIKTRGQQVTLSCSPISGHRSVSWYQQTPGQGLQFLFEYFSETQRNKGNFPGRFSGRQFSNSRSEMNVSTLELGDSALYLCASSTGVGANVLTFGAGSRLTVL.

This clonotype was recorded a few times. The chain combines TRBV20-1 with TRBJ2-1, with TRBD2 matching over 10 bases. This CDR3 region has 13 residues. Germline V lookup: CDR1 DFQATT, CDR2 SNEGSKA (reference sequence). V lost 7 bases, J lost 7 bases, and 7 bases stayed unmatched. The chain's CDR3 is CSGPGLAKNEQFF. The CDR3, as DNA: TGCAGTGGTCCGGGACTAGCGAAGAATGAGCAGTTCTTC.

This clonotype was observed many times. Its ends do not fully match the called genes, so a read error is possible. The CDR3 sequence: CASSLGTEETQYF. CDR3 sequence (DNA): TGTGCCAGCAGTCTGGGGACAGAAGAGACCCAGTACTTC. The chain has TRBV5-1 and TRBJ2-5; TRBD1 matches 7 bases. The CDR3 runs to 13 residues. From germline, CDR1 is SGHRS and CDR2 YFSETQ.

The sample holds a few counts of this clonotype. The chain has TRBV7-3 and TRBJ1-2; TRBD1 aligns across 8 bases. The germline CDR1 and CDR2 sequences are SGHTA and FQGTGA. CDR3 length: 16 amino acids. V gave up 5 bases and J gave up 0 bases; unmatched junction bases: 8. CDR3 DNA sequence: TGTGCCAGCAGCCCACACTCGGGACAGGCTAACTATGGCTACACCTTC. Translation gives CASSPHSGQANYGYTF.

Only a few counts were recorded for this clonotype. The chain couples TRBV5-1 to TRBJ2-7, with unresolved D. The CDR3 length is 14 residues. V shed 0 bases and J shed 0 bases, with 7 bases lying between them. Germline CDR1 SGHRS, CDR2 YFSETQ. The CDR3: CASSLEPHSYEQYF. DNA for the CDR3: TGCGCCAGCAGCTTGGAACCGCACTCCTACGAGCAGTACTTC.

This sequence joins TRBV7-9 and TRBJ2-1; D not resolved. Germline V gene sequence: CDR1 SEHNR, CDR2 FQNEAQ (reference sequence). CDR3 length equals 13 residues. The V and J ends lost 5 bases and 7 bases respectively, with 12 bases between them. The CDR3 sequence is CASSPVRVNEQFF. CDR3 coding DNA: TGTGCCAGCAGCCCGGTTAGGGTAAATGAGCAGTTCTTC.

This clonotype occurred many times. This sequence joins TRBV20-1 and TRBJ2-7; 10 positions agree with TRBD1. After removal of 2 bases from V and 4 bases from J, the junction contained 8 bases not matched to a gene. This CDR3 contains 15 residues. Germline lookup yields CDR1 DFQATT and CDR2 SNEGSKA (reference sequence). CDR3 coding DNA: TGCAGTGCTAGAAGGTTGGGACAGGGGTTTTACGAGCAGTACTTC. It is translated as CSARRLGQGFYEQYF.

This clonotype showed up many times. J is TRBJ2-1 and V is TRBV29-1, with TRBD2 matching 8 bases. This CDR3 has 15 residues. The V gene end was trimmed by 3 bases and the J gene end by 3 bases; junction bases not matched to a gene: 7. CDR1 SQVTM and CDR2 ANQGSEA come from the germline V gene. This CDR3 reads CSVDREGPVYNEQFF. The CDR3 nucleotides are TGCAGCGTTGACCGGGAGGGCCCGGTCTACAATGAGCAGTTCTTC.

This clonotype has at least ten counts. The chain links TRBV29-1 to TRBJ2-1; 7 bases are shared with TRBD2. The CDR3 has 13 residues. From germline, CDR1 is SQVTM and CDR2 ANQGSEA. The J segment lost 4 bases and the V segment lost 6 bases, leaving 6 bases of the junction unmatched. The CDR3 bases are TGCAGCGTGACCGGGACTATATACAATGAGCAGTTCTTC. It codes for CSVTGTIYNEQFF.

The chain uses TRBV20-1 and TRBJ1-1, with 7 bases aligning to TRBD1. V lost 5 bases, J lost 3 bases, and 6 bases stayed unmatched. The CDR3 consists of 13 residues. Germline CDR1 DFQATT, CDR2 SNEGSKA (reference sequence). Here the CDR3 DNA reads TGCAGTGCTTCTACAGGGGCGGACACTGAAGCTTTCTTT. Its protein is CSASTGADTEAFF.

In its sample, this clonotype was seen many times. The chain combines TRBV20-1 with TRBJ1-3, with D uncertain. CDR3 length: 14 amino acids. Germline loops: CDR1 DFQATT, CDR2 SNEGSKA (reference sequence). The V end lost 1 base, the J end lost 4 bases, and 11 bases lay between the germline ends. CDR3 in amino acids: CSARVGEAGNTIYF. The CDR3, as DNA: TGCAGTGCTAGAGTTGGGGAGGCGGGAAACACCATATATTTT.

This clonotype was observed a handful of times. This chain uses TRBV7-9 with TRBJ2-6, with a possible D match to TRBD1 (5 bases). V lost 5 bases and J lost 2, with 7 bases in between. Germline CDR1 and CDR2: SEHNR and FQNEAQ (reference sequence). The CDR3 has 14 amino acids. As DNA, the CDR3 is TGTGCCAGCAGCGCACAGGCTGGGGCCAACGTCCTGACTTTC. Amino acid sequence: CASSAQAGANVLTF.

The chain joins TRBV6-1 to TRBJ2-1; D may be TRBD2 (5 bases). This CDR3 is built from 15 residues. The V end lost 9 bases, the J end lost 2 bases, and 17 bases lay between the germline ends. Germline CDR1 MNHNS, CDR2 SASEGT. CDR3 region: CASTPRETPYNEQFF. CDR3 DNA sequence: TGTGCCAGTACTCCAAGGGAGACTCCCTACAATGAGCAGTTCTTC.

There are a few counts of this clonotype. V usage is TRBV7-6 and J usage is TRBJ2-1; D remains ambiguous. Trimming cost V 5 bases and J 4 bases, with 9 bases left between them. The CDR3 spans 13 residues. The germline gives CDR1 SGHVS, CDR2 FNYEAQ. The CDR3 spells CASSPEQYNEQFF. The DNA for the CDR3 is TGTGCCAGCAGCCCGGAGCAATACAATGAGCAGTTCTTC.

This clonotype was seen many times. The chain has TRBV20-1 and TRBJ1-2; D is ambiguous. The CDR3 consists of 13 residues. CDR1 is DFQATT, CDR2 SNEGSKA, per germline (reference sequence). V was cut by 0 bases and J by 8 bases, with 13 bases left in between. The CDR3 reads CSARDRIRRGYTF. CDR3 in DNA: TGCAGTGCTAGAGATCGAATAAGGAGGGGCTACACCTTC.

CDR3 loop: CATSREPSADTQYF. The CDR3 DNA follows: TGTGCCACCAGCAGAGAACCATCAGCAGATACGCAGTATTTT. This rearrangement joins TRBV15 to TRBJ2-3; D is unclear. The CDR3 is 14 residues long. Germline CDR1 and CDR2: LNHNV and YYDKDF (reference sequence). Between the trimmed V and J ends, which lost 0 bases and 4 bases, there was a span of 8 bases.

This clonotype was seen at least ten times. The CDR3 region is CAIGQGLNEKLFF. The CDR3 bases are TGTGCCATCGGACAGGGCCTCAATGAAAAACTGTTTTTT. The chain recombines TRBV10-3 with TRBJ1-4; 8 bases align to TRBD1. The CDR3 is made up of 13 amino acids. Germline-derived CDR1 and CDR2 are ENHRY and SYGVKD. V lost 8 bases to trimming and J lost 5 bases; unmatched junction nucleotides: 4.

This chain connects TRBV7-2 to TRBJ2-6, with D hard to call. Trimming stripped 5 bases from V and 2 bases from J, with 7 bases between. Germline lookup yields CDR1 SGHTA and CDR2 FQGNSA. The CDR3 runs 14 residues. CDR3: CASSIDAGANVLTF. CDR3 DNA sequence: TGTGCCAGCAGCATAGACGCTGGGGCCAACGTCCTGACTTTC.

This clonotype showed up many times. The rearrangement uses TRBV29-1 and TRBJ2-3; D is unresolved. The germline V and J ends were trimmed by 2 bases and 4 bases, with 10 bases remaining between them. The CDR3 contains 13 residues. Germline CDR1 SQVTM, CDR2 ANQGSEA. This CDR3 is CSVETQSPDTQYF. The CDR3 bases are TGCAGCGTTGAAACTCAAAGCCCAGATACGCAGTATTTT.

This clonotype was found a few times. J is TRBJ2-1 and V is TRBV4-1; no clear D. The CDR3 totals 17 residues. In germline, CDR1 is MGHRA, CDR2 YSYEKL. V was cut by 1 base and J by 5 bases, with 18 bases left in between. The CDR3 DNA reads TGCGCCAGCAGCCAAGCCCTGACCCGGGTCCCCGACAATGAGCAGTTCTTC. It is translated as CASSQALTRVPDNEQFF.

This clonotype was counted at least ten times. This sequence joins TRBV20-1 and TRBJ1-6; D unresolved. Germline lookup yields CDR1 DFQATT and CDR2 SNEGSKA (reference sequence). V was shortened by 2 bases and J by 2 bases, with 13 bases between the two germline ends. The CDR3 runs 16 residues. Here the CDR3 reads CSARHIGRTYNSPLHF. The CDR3 coding sequence is TGCAGTGCTAGACATATAGGACGGACCTATAATTCACCCCTCCACTTT.

Only a few counts were recorded for this clonotype. This rearrangement joins TRBV6-1 to TRBJ2-7; 12 nucleotides match TRBD1. The CDR3 is 14 amino acids. Looked up from germline, CDR1 is MNHNS and CDR2 is SASEGT. V was pared by 6 bases and J by 6 bases, with 6 bases of the junction left unmatched. CDR3 sequence: CASRGTGGPPEQYF. The CDR3 nucleotides are TGTGCCAGCAGGGGGACAGGGGGCCCACCCGAGCAGTACTTC.

Ten or more counts support this clonotype. The CDR3 reads CASSRGLLAGELFF. The CDR3, as DNA: TGTGCCAGCAGTCGGGGATTACTGGCCGGGGAGCTGTTTTTT. The chain is built from TRBV12-3 or TRBV12-4 and TRBJ2-2, with D possibly being TRBD2 (5 bases). Trimming pared 5 bases from V and 6 bases from J, leaving 13 bases between. The CDR3 is made up of 14 amino acids.

This clonotype was observed a few times. V is TRBV3-1 and J is TRBJ1-1; D gene uncertain. V gave up 1 base and J gave up 8 bases, with 14 bases separating them. Germline CDR1 and CDR2: LGHDT and YNNKEL (reference sequence). The CDR3 runs to 14 residues. CDR3: CASSQVGLVEEAFF. The CDR3 nucleotides are TGTGCCAGCAGCCAAGTGGGCCTAGTAGAGGAAGCTTTCTTT. The variable domain in full, completed from reference TRBV3-1 and TRBJ1-1, reads DTAVSQTPKYLVTQMGNDKSIKCEQNLGHDTMYWYKQDSKKFLKIMFSYNNKELIINETVPNRFSPKSPDKAHLNLHINSLELGDSAVYFCASSQVGLVEEAFFGQGTRLTVV.

This clonotype was seen repeatedly, ten times or more. The chain combines TRBV18 with TRBJ2-5; 7 nucleotides agree with TRBD2. Trimming took 5 bases from V and 5 from J; bases not matched to a gene: 8. Looked up from germline, CDR1 is KGHSH and CDR2 is LQKENI. This CDR3 is built from 14 residues. The CDR3 is CASSIAGEQETQYF. CDR3 bases: TGTGCCAGCTCAATTGCGGGAGAACAGGAGACCCAGTACTTC.

The CDR3 bases are TGCGCCAGCAGCGAACTCTTAGAGTCGTGGTTCTTC. It encodes CASSELLESWFF. The J gene is TRBJ2-1, the V gene TRBV5-1; no definite D call. Trimming removed 4 bases at V and 15 bases at J, with 17 bases between. The CDR3 has 12 amino acids. Germline values: CDR1 SGHRS, CDR2 YFSETQ.

The chain carries TRBV3-1 and TRBJ2-2; 7 nucleotides match TRBD2. This CDR3 spans 15 amino acids. Losses at the gene ends were 2 bases for V and 8 bases for J; bases not matched to a gene: 8. Germline CDR1 and CDR2: LGHDT and YNNKEL (reference sequence). The CDR3 is CASSQSGGSVGELFF. The CDR3 coding sequence is TGTGCCAGCAGCCAATCGGGCGGGAGTGTAGGGGAGCTGTTTTTT.

This clonotype was seen many times. This sequence joins TRBV5-1 and TRBJ2-7; 11 bases match TRBD2. Germline V gene lookup returns CDR1 SGHRS and CDR2 YFSETQ. V lost 0 bases to trimming and J lost 2 bases; unmatched junction nucleotides: 7. The CDR3 covers 17 residues. CDR3 sequence reads: CASSLVAGTSGPYEQYF. CDR3 DNA: TGCGCCAGCAGCTTGGTAGCCGGGACTAGCGGACCCTACGAGCAGTACTTC.

This clonotype occurred a few times. CDR3 DNA sequence: TGTGCCAGCAGCGCCCCAGGGCAAGCCTACGAGCAGTACTTC. Residues: CASSAPGQAYEQYF. This chain joins TRBV7-2 and TRBJ2-7; a weak D match, TRBD1 (5 bases). Germline assignment: CDR1 SGHTA and CDR2 FQGNSA. V lost 5 bases and J lost 2, with 13 bases in between. CDR3 length: 14 residues.

Ten or more counts support this clonotype. This chain uses TRBV10-1 with TRBJ2-2, with D hard to call. The CDR3 extends over 18 amino acids. The V gene lost 0 bases and the J gene lost 6 bases, with 20 bases spanning the gap. In germline, CDR1 is WNHNN, CDR2 SYGVQD (reference sequence). The chain's CDR3 is CASSESPLDLIIAGELFF. The CDR3 nucleotides are TGCGCCAGCAGTGAGTCGCCGTTGGATCTGATCATTGCCGGGGAGCTGTTTTTT.

V gene TRBV21-1 combines with J gene TRBJ2-1; the listed D gene, TRBD2, was not tested against the DNA. TRBV21-1 is a pseudogene segment. This CDR3 spans 17 amino acids. The CDR3 DNA reads as TGTGCCAGCAGCAAACCGCGAAGCGGGAGGGGTTCGAAGGAGCAGTTCTTC. It translates to CASSKPRSGRGSKEQFF.

V and J are TRBV20-1 and TRBJ2-3; D is unclear. The length of the CDR3 is 10 residues. Trimming took off 6 bases at V and 10 bases at J, with 11 bases between the two ends. Germline V lookup: CDR1 DFQATT, CDR2 SNEGSKA (reference sequence). CDR3 sequence: CSAITLAQYF. Here the CDR3 DNA reads TGCAGTGCCATAACACTCGCGCAGTATTTT.